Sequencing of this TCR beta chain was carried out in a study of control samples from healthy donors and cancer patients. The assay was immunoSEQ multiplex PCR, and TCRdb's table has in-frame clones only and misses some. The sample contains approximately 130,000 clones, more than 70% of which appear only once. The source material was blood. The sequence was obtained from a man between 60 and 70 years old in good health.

The CDR3 reads CASSFTRDRGFPPQPQHF. DNA of the CDR3: TGCGCCAGCAGTTTCACCCGGGACAGGGGGTTCCCACCTCAGCCCCAGCATTTT. V usage is TRBV10-2 and J usage is TRBJ1-5, with 11 bases aligning to TRBD1. Looked up from germline, CDR1 is WSHSY and CDR2 is SAAADI. The V segment lost 5 bases and the J segment 6 bases; nucleotides outside the gene matches: 15. There are 18 residues in the CDR3.